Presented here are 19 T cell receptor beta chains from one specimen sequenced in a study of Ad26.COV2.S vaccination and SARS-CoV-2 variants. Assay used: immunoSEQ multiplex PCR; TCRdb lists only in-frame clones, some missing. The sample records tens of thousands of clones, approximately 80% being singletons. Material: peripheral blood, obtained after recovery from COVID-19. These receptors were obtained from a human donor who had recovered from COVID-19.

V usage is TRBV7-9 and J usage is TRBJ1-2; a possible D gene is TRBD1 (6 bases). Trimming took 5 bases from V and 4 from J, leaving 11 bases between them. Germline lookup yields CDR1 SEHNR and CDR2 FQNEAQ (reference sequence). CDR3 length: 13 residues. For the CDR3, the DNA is TGTGCCAGCAGCCCCACAGGGACCTATGGCTACACCTTC. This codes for CASSPTGTYGYTF.

The CDR3 spells CAISDSGNSPLHF. In DNA, the CDR3 is TGTGCCATCAGTGATTCAGGGAATTCACCCCTCCACTTT. The chain recombines TRBV10-3 with TRBJ1-6, with D possibly matching TRBD1 (5 bases). V dropped 3 bases and J dropped 7 bases, with 7 bases sitting between them. Looked up from germline, CDR1 is ENHRY and CDR2 is SYGVKD. The CDR3 has 13 amino acids.

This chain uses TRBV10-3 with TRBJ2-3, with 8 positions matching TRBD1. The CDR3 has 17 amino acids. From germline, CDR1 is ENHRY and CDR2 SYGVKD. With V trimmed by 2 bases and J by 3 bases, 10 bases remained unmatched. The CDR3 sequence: CAISETMGQAATDTQYF. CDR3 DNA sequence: TGTGCCATCAGTGAGACCATGGGACAGGCAGCAACAGATACGCAGTATTTT.

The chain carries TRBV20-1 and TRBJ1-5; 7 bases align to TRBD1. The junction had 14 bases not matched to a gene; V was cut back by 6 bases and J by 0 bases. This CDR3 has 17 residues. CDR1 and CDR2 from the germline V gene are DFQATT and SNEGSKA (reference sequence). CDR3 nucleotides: TGCAGTGCCAGTCAGGGGGGGTACAGAAGTAGCAATCAGCCCCAGCATTTT. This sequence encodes CSASQGGYRSSNQPQHF.

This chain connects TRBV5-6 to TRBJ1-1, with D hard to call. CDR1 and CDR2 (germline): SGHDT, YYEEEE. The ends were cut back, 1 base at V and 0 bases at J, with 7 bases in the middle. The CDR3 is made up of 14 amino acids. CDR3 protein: CASSLNGMNTEAFF. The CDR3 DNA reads TGTGCCAGCAGCTTGAACGGAATGAACACTGAAGCTTTCTTT.

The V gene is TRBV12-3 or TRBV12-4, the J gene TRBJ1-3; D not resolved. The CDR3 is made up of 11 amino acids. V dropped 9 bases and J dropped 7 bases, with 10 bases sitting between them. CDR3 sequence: CARRETNTIYF. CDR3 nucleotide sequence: TGTGCCAGGCGGGAGACGAACACCATATATTTT.

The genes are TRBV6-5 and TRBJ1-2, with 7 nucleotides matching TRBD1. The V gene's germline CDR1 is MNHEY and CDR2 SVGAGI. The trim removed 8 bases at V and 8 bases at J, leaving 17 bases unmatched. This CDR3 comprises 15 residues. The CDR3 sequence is CASAATGSLNLGYTF. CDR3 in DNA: TGTGCCAGCGCCGCGACAGGGTCCCTCAACTTGGGCTACACCTTC.

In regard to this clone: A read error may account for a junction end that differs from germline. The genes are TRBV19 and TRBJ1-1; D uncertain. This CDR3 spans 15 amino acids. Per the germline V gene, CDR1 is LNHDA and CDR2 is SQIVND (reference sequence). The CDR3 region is CASSIAPGLNTEAFF. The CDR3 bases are TGTGCCAGTAGCATAGCCCCAGGTTTGAACACTGAAGCTTTCTTT.

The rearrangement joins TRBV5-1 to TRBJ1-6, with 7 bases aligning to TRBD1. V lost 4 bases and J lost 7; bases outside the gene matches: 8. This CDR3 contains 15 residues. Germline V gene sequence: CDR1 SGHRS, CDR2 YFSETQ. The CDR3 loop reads CASSLLGTENSPLHF. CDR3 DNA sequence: TGCGCCAGCAGCCTGCTGGGGACAGAAAATTCACCCCTCCACTTT.

The CDR3 is CASSFLTSVSGNTQYF. The CDR3 coding sequence is TGTGCCAGCAGCTTCCTGACTAGCGTCAGTGGAAATACGCAGTATTTT. The chain employs TRBV7-2 and TRBJ2-3, with 8 positions matching TRBD2. Trimming removed 3 bases from V and 7 bases from J; junction bases left unmatched: 12. This CDR3 contains 16 residues. CDR1 is SGHTA and CDR2 is FQGNSA in the germline V gene.

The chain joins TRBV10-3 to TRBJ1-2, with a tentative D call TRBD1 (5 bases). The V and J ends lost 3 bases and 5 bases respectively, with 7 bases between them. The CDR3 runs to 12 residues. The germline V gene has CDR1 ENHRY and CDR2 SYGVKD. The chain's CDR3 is CAISDQGYGYTF. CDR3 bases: TGTGCCATCAGTGACCAGGGATATGGCTACACCTTC.

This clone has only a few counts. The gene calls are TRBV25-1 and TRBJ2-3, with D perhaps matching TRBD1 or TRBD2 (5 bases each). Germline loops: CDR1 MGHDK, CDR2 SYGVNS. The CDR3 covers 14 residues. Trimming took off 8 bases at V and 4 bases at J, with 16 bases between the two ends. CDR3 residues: CASGSGPRADTQYF. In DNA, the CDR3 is TGTGCCAGCGGATCGGGACCCCGGGCAGATACGCAGTATTTT.

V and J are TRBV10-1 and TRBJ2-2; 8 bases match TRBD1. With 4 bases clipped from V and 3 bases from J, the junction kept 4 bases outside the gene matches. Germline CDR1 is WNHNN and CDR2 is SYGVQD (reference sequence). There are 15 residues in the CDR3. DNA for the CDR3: TGCGCCAGCAGTGCGCTGGACAGGGACACCGGGGAGCTGTTTTTT. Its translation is CASSALDRDTGELFF.

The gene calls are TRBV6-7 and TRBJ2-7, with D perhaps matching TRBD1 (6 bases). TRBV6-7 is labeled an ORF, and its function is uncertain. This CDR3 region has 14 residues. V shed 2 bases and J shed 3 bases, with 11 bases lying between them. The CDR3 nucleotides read TGTGCCAGCAGTTACAGGCAGGGGAACTACGAGCAGTACGTC. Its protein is CASSYRQGNYEQYV.

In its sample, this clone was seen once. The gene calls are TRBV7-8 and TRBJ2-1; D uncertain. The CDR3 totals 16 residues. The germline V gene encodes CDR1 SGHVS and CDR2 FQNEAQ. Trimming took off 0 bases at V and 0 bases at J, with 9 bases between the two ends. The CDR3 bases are TGTGCCAGCAGCTTAGCCCTTTCTAGCTCCTACAATGAGCAGTTCTTC. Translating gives CASSLALSSSYNEQFF.

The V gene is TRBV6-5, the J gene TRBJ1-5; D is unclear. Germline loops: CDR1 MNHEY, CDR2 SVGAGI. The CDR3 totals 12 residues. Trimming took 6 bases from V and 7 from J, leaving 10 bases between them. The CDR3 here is CASSSSGQPQHF. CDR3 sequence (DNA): TGTGCCAGCAGCAGCAGCGGGCAGCCCCAGCATTTT.

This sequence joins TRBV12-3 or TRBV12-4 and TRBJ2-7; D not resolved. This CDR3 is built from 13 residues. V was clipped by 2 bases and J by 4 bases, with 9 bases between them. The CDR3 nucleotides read TGTGCCAGCAGTTTACCGGACGGGTACGAGCAGTACTTC. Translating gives CASSLPDGYEQYF.

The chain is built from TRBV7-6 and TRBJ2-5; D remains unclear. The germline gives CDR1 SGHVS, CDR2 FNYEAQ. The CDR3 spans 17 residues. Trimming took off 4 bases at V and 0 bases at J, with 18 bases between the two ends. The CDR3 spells CASSSPFQGWDQETQYF. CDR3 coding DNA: TGTGCCAGCAGCTCCCCTTTTCAAGGTTGGGACCAAGAGACCCAGTACTTC.

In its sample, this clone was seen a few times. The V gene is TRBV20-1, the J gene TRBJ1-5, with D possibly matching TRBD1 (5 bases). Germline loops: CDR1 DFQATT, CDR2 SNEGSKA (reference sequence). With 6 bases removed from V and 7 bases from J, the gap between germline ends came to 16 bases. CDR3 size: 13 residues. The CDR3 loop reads CSASAGTGQPQHF. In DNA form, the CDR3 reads TGCAGTGCCAGTGCAGGGACTGGCCAGCCCCAGCATTTT.